This T cell receptor beta chain was documented in a study of blood T cell repertoires in COVID-19. For the study at large: Researchers got acute and convalescent COVID-19 samples from the United States, Italy and Spain. Sources were T cells, B-cell-depleted T cells, or PBMCs; the material itself was cDNA or gDNA.

The participants were between about 18 and 90 years old and came from 20 to 30 US areas. Authors' processing steps: Amplifying reference gene primers gave estimates of nucleated cell counts. Clones were read by immunoSEQ multiplex PCR, and TCRdb kept only the in-frame ones, dropping some. The V and J calls and clone size were taken over from that table, and D and trimming were inferred from the DNA. Of hundreds of thousands of clones in the sample, around 84% are singletons; the top ten hold roughly 1.6%. From germline, CDR1 is SGDLS and CDR2 YYNGEE. V shed 4 bases, J shed 7 bases, and the junction held 9 bases outside the gene matches. The CDR3 sequence is 14 residues long.

The sequence came from a woman aged 45 to 65 who had recovered from COVID-19. Sequenced material: PBMCs or T cells enriched from blood (not recorded which). This chain connects TRBV9 to TRBJ1-2; 8 nucleotides agree with TRBD1. The CDR3 loop is CASSPRGGTGGYTF. The CDR3 DNA reads TGTGCCAGCAGCCCCCGGGGAGGGACAGGTGGCTACACCTTC.